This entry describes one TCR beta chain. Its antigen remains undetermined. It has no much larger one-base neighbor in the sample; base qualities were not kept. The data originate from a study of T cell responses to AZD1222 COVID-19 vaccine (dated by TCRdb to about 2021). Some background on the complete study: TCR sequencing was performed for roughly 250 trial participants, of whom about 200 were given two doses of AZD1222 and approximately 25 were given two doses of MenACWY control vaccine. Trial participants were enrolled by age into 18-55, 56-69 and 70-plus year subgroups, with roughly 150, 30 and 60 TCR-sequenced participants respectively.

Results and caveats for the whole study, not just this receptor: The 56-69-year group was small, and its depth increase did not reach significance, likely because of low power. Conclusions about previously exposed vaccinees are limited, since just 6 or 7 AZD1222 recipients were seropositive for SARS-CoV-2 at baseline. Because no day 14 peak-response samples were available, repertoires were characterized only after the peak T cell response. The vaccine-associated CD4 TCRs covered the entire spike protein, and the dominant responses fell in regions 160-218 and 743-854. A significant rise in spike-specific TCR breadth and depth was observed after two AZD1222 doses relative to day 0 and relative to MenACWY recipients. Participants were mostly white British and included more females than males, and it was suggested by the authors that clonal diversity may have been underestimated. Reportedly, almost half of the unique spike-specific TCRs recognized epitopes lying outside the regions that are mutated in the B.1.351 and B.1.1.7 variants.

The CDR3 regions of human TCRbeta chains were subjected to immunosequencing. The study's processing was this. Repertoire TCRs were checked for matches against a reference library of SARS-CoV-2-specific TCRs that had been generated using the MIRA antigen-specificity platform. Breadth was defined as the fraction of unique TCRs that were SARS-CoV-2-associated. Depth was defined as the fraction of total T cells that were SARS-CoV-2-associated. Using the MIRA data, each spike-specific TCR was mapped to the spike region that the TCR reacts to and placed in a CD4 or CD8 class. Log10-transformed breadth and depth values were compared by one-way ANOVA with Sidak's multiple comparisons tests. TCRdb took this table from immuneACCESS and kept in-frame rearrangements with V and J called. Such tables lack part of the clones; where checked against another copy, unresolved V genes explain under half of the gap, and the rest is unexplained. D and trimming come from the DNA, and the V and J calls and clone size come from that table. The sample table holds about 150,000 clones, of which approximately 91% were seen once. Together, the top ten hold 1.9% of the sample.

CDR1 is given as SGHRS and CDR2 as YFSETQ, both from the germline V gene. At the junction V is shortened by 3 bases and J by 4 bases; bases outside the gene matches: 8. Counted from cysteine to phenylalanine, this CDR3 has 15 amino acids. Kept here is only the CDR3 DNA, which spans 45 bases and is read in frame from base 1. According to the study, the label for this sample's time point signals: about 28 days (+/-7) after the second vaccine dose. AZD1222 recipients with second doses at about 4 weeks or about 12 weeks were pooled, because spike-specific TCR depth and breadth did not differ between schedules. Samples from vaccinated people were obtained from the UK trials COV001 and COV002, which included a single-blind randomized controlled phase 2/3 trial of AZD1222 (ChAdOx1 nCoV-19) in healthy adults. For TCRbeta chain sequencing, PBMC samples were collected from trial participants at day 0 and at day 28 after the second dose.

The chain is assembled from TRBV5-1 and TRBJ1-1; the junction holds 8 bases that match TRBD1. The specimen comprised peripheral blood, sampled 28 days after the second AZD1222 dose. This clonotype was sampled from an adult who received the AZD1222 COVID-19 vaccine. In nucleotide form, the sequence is TGCGCCAGCAGCTCACAAGGACAGGGATCCACTGAAGCTTTCTTT. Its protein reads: CASSSQGQGSTEAFF.